The rows below give T cell receptor beta chains drawn from one sample of a study of naive and memory T cell subsets. TCRdb used MiXCR to reprocess the UMI-ligation and nested PCR reads, holding one entry per CDR3 protein. The sample shows more than 95,000 distinct CDR3 sequences, approximately 15% of them seen only once. Sequences were obtained from naive CD8+ T cells from blood. These receptors were taken from a human donor in good health. Both conserved end residues are part of each CDR3. The D gene is left open where the match is weak. A row's size may be missing; if present it is once, few, many or a size class.

TRBV4-3	TRBJ2-1	few	15	TRBD1	TGCGCCAGCAGCCAAGGGACAGGGAGTCGAAATGAGCAGTTCTTC	CASSQGTGSRNEQFF
TRBV29-1	TRBJ2-3	few	14	TRBD1	TGCAGCGTTCCGGGACAGGGGTTGGGAGATACGCAGTATTTT	CSVPGQGLGDTQYF
TRBV30	TRBJ1-5	many	14	.	TGTGCCTGGATTCCGCCCAATAGCAATCAGCCCCAGCATTTT	CAWIPPNSNQPQHF
TRBV2	TRBJ2-7	many	15	.	TGTGCCAGCAGTGAAGCGCTTCAAGGCAGCTACGAGCAGTACTTC	CASSEALQGSYEQYF
TRBV28	TRBJ2-7	once	14	.	TGTGCCAGCAGTTCGACAGGGAGGCCCTACGAGCAGTACTTC	CASSSTGRPYEQYF
TRBV9	TRBJ2-1	few	15	.	TGTGCCAGCAGCGTTCGAGGGGAGCTGTACAATGAGCAGTTCTTC	CASSVRGELYNEQFF
TRBV2	TRBJ2-3	few	18	TRBD1	TGTGCCAGCAGTGAATACCGAAGGGTGACAGGGGGCACAGATACGCAGTATTTT	CASSEYRRVTGGTDTQYF
TRBV5-1	TRBJ2-5	few	13	.	TGCGCCAGCAGCTTGGGGGGATGGGAAAGCCAGTACTTC	CASSLGGWESQYF
TRBV20-1	TRBJ2-5	.	14	.	TGCAGTGCTAGTGCGGGGCCAATCCAAGAGACCCAGTACTTC	CSASAGPIQETQYF
TRBV7-6	TRBJ2-1	many	15	.	TGTGCCAGCAGCTTAGACGTTGAGGGATTCAATGAGCAGTTCTTC	CASSLDVEGFNEQFF
TRBV4-3	TRBJ2-3	.	14	TRBD2	TGCGCCAGCAGTAGCGGGATGGGCACAGATACGCAGTATTTT	CASSSGMGTDTQYF
TRBV4-3	TRBJ1-1	.	14	TRBD1	TGCGCCAGCAGCCAAAGACAGGGAGGGTCTGAAGCTTTCTTT	CASSQRQGGSEAFF
TRBV7-9	TRBJ2-5	few	14	.	TGTGCCAGCAGCTTCAGCAATATACAAGAGACCCAGTACTTC	CASSFSNIQETQYF
TRBV6-1	TRBJ2-5	many	15	.	TGTGCCAGCAGTCAACAGGTCCTTGGGACCGAGACCCAGTACTTC	CASSQQVLGTETQYF
TRBV4-1	TRBJ1-1	once	15	.	TGCGCCAGCAGGACCGGGTCCCTGGGGGGCACTGAAGCTTTCTTT	CASRTGSLGGTEAFF
TRBV13	TRBJ2-7	many	14	TRBD2	TGTGCCAGCAGCTCAGGACTAGCGGGCTACGAGCAGTACTTC	CASSSGLAGYEQYF
TRBV4-2	TRBJ1-2	.	17	TRBD1	TGTGCCAGCAGCCAAGGCCTGGGGACAGGGGAGGCCTATGGCTACACCTTC	CASSQGLGTGEAYGYTF
TRBV3-1	TRBJ2-1	many	15	.	TGTGCCAGCAGCCAAGATAGCCTGGGCGGCAATGAGCAGTTCTTC	CASSQDSLGGNEQFF
TRBV10-3	TRBJ2-3	many	14	.	TGTGCCATCAGTGAGACGCAAAGCACAGATACGCAGTATTTT	CAISETQSTDTQYF
TRBV28	TRBJ2-5	few	14	.	TGTGCCAGCAGTTCTACAGGCGCCCAAGAGACCCAGTACTTC	CASSSTGAQETQYF
TRBV9	TRBJ2-3	few	13	.	TGTGCCAGCTCTGAGGGGAGCACAGATACGCAGTATTTT	CASSEGSTDTQYF
TRBV10-3	TRBJ2-3	.	16	.	TGTGCCATCACCAAAGACCCACAGGGCAGCACAGATACGCAGTATTTT	CAITKDPQGSTDTQYF
TRBV19	TRBJ2-1	.	10	.	TGTGCCAGTGGAGGAGGTGAGCAGTTCTTC	CASGGGEQFF